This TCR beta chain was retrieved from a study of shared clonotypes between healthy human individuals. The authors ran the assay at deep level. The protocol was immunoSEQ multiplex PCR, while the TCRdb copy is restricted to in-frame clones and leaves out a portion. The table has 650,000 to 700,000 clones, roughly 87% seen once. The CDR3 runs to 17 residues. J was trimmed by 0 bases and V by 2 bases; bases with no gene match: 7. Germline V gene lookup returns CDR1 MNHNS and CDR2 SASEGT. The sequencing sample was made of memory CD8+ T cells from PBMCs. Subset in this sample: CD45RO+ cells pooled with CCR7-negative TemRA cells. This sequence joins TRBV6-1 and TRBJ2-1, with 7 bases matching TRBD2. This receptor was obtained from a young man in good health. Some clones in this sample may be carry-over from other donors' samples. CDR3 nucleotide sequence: TGTGCCAGCAGTGAAAACGGGGGGTATAGCTCCTACAATGAGCAGTTCTTC. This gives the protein CASSENGGYSSYNEQFF.